Detailed here is one T cell receptor (beta chain). Clones were sequenced by immunoSEQ multiplex PCR, and TCRdb holds only the in-frame ones, with some missing. Altogether 90,000 to 110,000 clones are present, around three quarters being singletons, with the ten largest covering around 4.2%. This sample stems from a study of blood T cell repertoires in COVID-19. Study-wide background: The United States, Italy and Spain were the sources of the acute and convalescent COVID-19 samples. PBMCs, B-cell-depleted T cells, or T cells provided the cDNA or gDNA that made up the material.

The V end lost 6 bases, the J end lost 0 bases, and 11 bases lay between the germline ends. Germline V lookup: CDR1 LNHDA, CDR2 SQIVND (reference sequence). The CDR3 covers 14 residues. Sequenced sample: peripheral blood. The TCR was taken from a human donor in a cohort sampled during active or convalescent COVID-19. The gene calls are TRBV19 and TRBJ1-1; D unresolved. The CDR3 here is CASREGLLNTEAFF. The CDR3 DNA reads as TGTGCCAGTAGAGAGGGTTTGTTGAACACTGAAGCTTTCTTT.